The sequence of this TCR beta chain was determined in a study of T cells after yellow fever vaccination. 5'RACE template switching generated TCR cDNA, adding a universal primer site and UMIs. TCRdb reprocessed the 5' RACE reads with MiXCR, giving one entry per CDR3 protein. The sample has about 320,000 distinct CDR3 sequences, around 12% seen once. Study findings and constraints: The study noted that FACS-sorted repertoires could contain abundant clonotypes contaminating from the bulk population. A faster peak, day 5 versus 15, was reached by the weaker secondary response.

This clonotype has a handful of counts. The target antigen is unknown. The CDR3 runs to 15 residues. Germline-derived CDR1 and CDR2 are DFQATT and SNEGSKA (reference sequence). V shed 6 bases and J shed 3 bases, with 18 bases lying between them. This specimen was CD4+ T cells sorted from PBMCs, taken 15 days after the yellow fever booster vaccination. This sequence originates from a man younger than 30 who received the YFV17D yellow fever vaccine. The chain uses TRBV20-1 and TRBJ2-1; D possibly corresponds to TRBD2 (7 bases). The CDR3 region is CSAPSPGGLYNEQFF. The CDR3 DNA follows: TGCAGTGCCCCTTCACCGGGGGGCCTCTACAATGAGCAGTTCTTC.